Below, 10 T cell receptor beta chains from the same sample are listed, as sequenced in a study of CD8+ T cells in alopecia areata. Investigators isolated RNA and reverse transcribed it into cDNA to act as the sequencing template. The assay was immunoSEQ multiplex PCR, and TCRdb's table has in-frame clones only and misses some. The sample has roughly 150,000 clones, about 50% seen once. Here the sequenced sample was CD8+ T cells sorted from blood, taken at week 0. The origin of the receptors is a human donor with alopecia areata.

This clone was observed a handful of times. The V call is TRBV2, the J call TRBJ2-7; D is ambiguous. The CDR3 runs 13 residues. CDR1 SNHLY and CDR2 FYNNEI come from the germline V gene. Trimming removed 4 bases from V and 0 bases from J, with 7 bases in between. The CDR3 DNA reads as TGTGCCAGCAGTGTTACCAGCTCCTACGAGCAGTACTTC. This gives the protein CASSVTSSYEQYF.

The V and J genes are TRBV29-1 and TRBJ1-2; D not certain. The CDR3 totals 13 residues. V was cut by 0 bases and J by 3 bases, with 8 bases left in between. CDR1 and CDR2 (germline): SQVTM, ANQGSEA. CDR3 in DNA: TGCAGCGTTGAAGATCTTTCGGACTATGGCTACACCTTC. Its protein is CSVEDLSDYGYTF.

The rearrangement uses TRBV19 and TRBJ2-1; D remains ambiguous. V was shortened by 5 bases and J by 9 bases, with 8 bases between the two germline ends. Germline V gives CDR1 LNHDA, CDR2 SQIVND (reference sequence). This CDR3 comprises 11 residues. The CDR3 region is CASSLGSEQFF. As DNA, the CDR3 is TGTGCCAGTAGTTTGGGTAGTGAGCAGTTCTTC.

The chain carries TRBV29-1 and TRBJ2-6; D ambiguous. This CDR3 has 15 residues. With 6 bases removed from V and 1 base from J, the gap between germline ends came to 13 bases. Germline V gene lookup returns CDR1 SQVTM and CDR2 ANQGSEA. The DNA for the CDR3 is TGCAGCGTCGTGGACGGAGCGTCTGGGGCCAACGTCCTGACTTTC. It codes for CSVVDGASGANVLTF.

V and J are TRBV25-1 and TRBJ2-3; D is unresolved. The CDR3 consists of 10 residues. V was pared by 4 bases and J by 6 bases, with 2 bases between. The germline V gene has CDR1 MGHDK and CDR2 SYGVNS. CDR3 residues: CASSVDTQYF. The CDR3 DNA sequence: TGTGCCAGCAGTGTGGATACGCAGTATTTT.

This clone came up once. Here the CDR3 reads CASSQASGNLDGYTF. CDR3 sequence (DNA): TGCGCCAGCAGCCAAGCAAGTGGAAATCTCGATGGCTACACCTTC. The rearrangement links TRBV4-1 to TRBJ1-2; no definite D call. CDR3 size: 15 residues. V lost 1 base to trimming and J lost 6 bases, with 15 bases between them. Germline values: CDR1 MGHRA, CDR2 YSYEKL.

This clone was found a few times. The CDR3 protein is CAIRQGNSPLHF. CDR3 DNA sequence: TGTGCCATCAGACAGGGTAATTCACCCCTCCACTTT. The chain employs TRBV10-3 and TRBJ1-6, with D perhaps matching TRBD1 (6 bases). CDR1 is ENHRY, CDR2 SYGVKD, per germline. CDR3 length: 12 residues. With 6 bases removed from V and 6 bases from J, the gap between germline ends came to 6 bases.

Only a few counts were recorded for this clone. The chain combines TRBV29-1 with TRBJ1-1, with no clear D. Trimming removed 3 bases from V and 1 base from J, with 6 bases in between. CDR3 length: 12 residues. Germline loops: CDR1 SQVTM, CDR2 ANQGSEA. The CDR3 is CSVEAENTEAFF. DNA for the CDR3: TGCAGCGTTGAGGCCGAGAACACTGAAGCTTTCTTT.

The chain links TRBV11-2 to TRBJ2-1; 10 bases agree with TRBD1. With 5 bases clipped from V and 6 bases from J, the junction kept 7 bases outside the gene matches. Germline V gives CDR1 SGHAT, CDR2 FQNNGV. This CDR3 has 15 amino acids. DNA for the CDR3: TGTGCCAGCAGCCCCGGGACAGGGGAACCCAATGAGCAGTTCTTC. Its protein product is CASSPGTGEPNEQFF.

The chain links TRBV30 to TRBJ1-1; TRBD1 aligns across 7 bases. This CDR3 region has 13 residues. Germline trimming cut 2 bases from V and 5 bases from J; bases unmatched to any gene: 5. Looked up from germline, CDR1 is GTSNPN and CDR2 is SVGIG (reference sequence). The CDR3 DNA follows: TGTGCCTGGAGTATGACAGGGATTACTGAAGCTTTCTTT. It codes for CAWSMTGITEAFF.